A single sample gave rise to the 8 T cell receptor beta chains below, sequenced in a study of tumor-infiltrating lymphocytes in primary liver carcinoma. Total RNA amounting to around 450 ng was the source from which TCR beta cDNA was made with a constant-region primer. Employing slightly modified ARM-PCR, three nested multiplex PCR rounds were run, and these gave rise to the TCR beta libraries. It was with TRBV1-TRBV30 forward primers and a C-beta reverse primer that the first two PCR rounds were run, at around 11 cycles each. TCRdb reanalysed the multiplex PCR reads using MiXCR and keeps one entry per CDR3 protein. The sample has about 180,000 distinct CDR3 sequences, about 60% seen once. Out of unsorted whole blood came the blood RNA, and germline DNA was extracted as well. Specimen: peripheral blood. The receptors were gathered from a man in his forties or fifties with primary liver carcinoma and hepatitis B virus infection.

This clonotype appeared many times. The rearrangement uses TRBV11-1 and TRBJ1-2; a weak D match, TRBD1 (5 bases). The length of the CDR3 is 13 residues. Trimming shortened V by 2 bases and J by 2 bases, and 6 bases separated the two germline ends. The V gene's germline CDR1 is SGHAT and CDR2 FQDESV (reference sequence). This chain's CDR3 is CASSLRDNYGYTF. The CDR3 nucleotides are TGTGCCAGCAGCTTACGGGACAACTATGGCTACACCTTC.

This clonotype has at least ten counts. The chain joins TRBV6-2 or TRBV6-3 to TRBJ1-2; perhaps TRBD1 as D (6 bases). Trimming shortened V by 5 bases and J by 4 bases, and 17 bases separated the two germline ends. This CDR3 region has 15 residues. CDR1 MNHEY and CDR2 SVGEGT come from the germline V gene. CDR3 region: CASSRSGHNTYGYTF. CDR3 in DNA: TGTGCCAGCAGTCGTTCGGGACACAACACCTATGGCTACACCTTC.

This clonotype showed up just a few times. This rearrangement joins TRBV6-1 to TRBJ1-1; D is uncertain. This CDR3 has 12 amino acids. Trimming left V 3 bases short and J 3 bases short, with 5 bases between. The germline gives CDR1 MNHNS, CDR2 SASEGT. The CDR3: CASSDSYTEAFF. The DNA of the CDR3 is TGTGCCAGCAGTGACAGCTACACTGAAGCTTTCTTT.

This rearrangement joins TRBV11-2 to TRBJ2-3, with D tentatively TRBD1 or TRBD2 (5 bases each). The CDR3 extends over 18 amino acids. Per the germline V gene, CDR1 is SGHAT and CDR2 is FQNNGV. V was shortened by 5 bases and J by 5 bases, with 26 bases between the two germline ends. The CDR3 nucleotides read TGTGCCAGCAGCCCGGGGAGACTCATAGGGGCGCAAATAGATACGCAGTATTTT. This gives the protein CASSPGRLIGAQIDTQYF.

This clonotype was counted ten times or more. V and J are TRBV4-1 and TRBJ2-2; TRBD2 aligns across 12 bases. The CDR3 runs 19 residues. Unmatched junction bases numbered 9, after V lost 4 bases and J lost 0 bases. CDR1 and CDR2 (germline): MGHRA, YSYEKL. This CDR3 is CASSLKWLAGGPNTGELFF. Written as DNA, the CDR3 is TGCGCCAGCAGCCTCAAGTGGCTAGCGGGAGGGCCGAACACCGGGGAGCTGTTTTTT.

This clonotype was detected only a few times. The rearrangement joins TRBV6-1 to TRBJ2-1; no clear D gene. V dropped 2 bases and J dropped 0 bases, with 14 bases sitting between them. Germline assignment: CDR1 MNHNS and CDR2 SASEGT. CDR3 length: 17 amino acids. The CDR3 DNA reads as TGTGCCAGCAGTGAATTTGGACCTGTTAGCTCCTACAATGAGCAGTTCTTC. It encodes CASSEFGPVSSYNEQFF.

The rearrangement links TRBV28 to TRBJ2-7; TRBD2 matches 10 bases. With V trimmed by 3 bases and J by 2 bases, 7 bases remained unmatched. This CDR3 has 16 residues. The germline V gene encodes CDR1 MDHEN and CDR2 SYDVKM. CDR3 sequence reads: CASSFPSGRDPYEQYF. As DNA, the CDR3 is TGTGCCAGCAGTTTTCCCAGCGGGAGGGATCCCTACGAGCAGTACTTC.

In the case of this clonotype: This may stem from a read error, because a much larger clone lies one nucleotide away. The chain uses TRBV6-2 or TRBV6-3 and TRBJ2-7; D call uncertain. Germline V CDR1 and CDR2: MNHEY, SVGEGT. This CDR3 is 16 amino acids long. CDR3 bases: TGTGCCAGCAGTTCATATGACTTTCGCCAAATCTACGAGCAGTGCTTC. Protein: CASSSYDFRQIYEQCF.